Presented here are 32 T cell receptor beta chains from one specimen sequenced in a study of control samples from healthy donors and cancer patients. The assay was immunoSEQ multiplex PCR, and TCRdb's table has in-frame clones only and misses some. The sample contains approximately 97,000 clones, roughly 90% of which appear only once. Sample: blood. The receptors shown here come from a human donor in good health. The donor label of this sample is uncertain.

This clone was counted a few times. This chain links TRBV6-6 with TRBJ1-2; 7 nucleotides align to TRBD1. The CDR3 extends over 13 amino acids. Unmatched junction bases numbered 5, after V lost 2 bases and J lost 8 bases. Germline lookup yields CDR1 MNHNY and CDR2 SVGAGI (reference sequence). The CDR3 DNA reads TGTGCCAGCAGTTACCGGGACAGTAGAGGCTACACCTTC. It yields the protein CASSYRDSRGYTF.

The chain joins TRBV5-6 to TRBJ2-3, with TRBD1 matching 8 bases. The CDR3 totals 15 residues. The germline V gene encodes CDR1 SGHDT and CDR2 YYEEEE. J was trimmed by 2 bases and V by 3 bases; bases with no gene match: 5. In DNA, the CDR3 is TGTGCCAGCAGCTCACCGGGACAGGACACAGATACGCAGTATTTT. Its translation: CASSSPGQDTDTQYF.

The chain recombines TRBV6-2 or TRBV6-3 with TRBJ1-5; TRBD1 agrees at 7 bases. With V trimmed by 2 bases and J by 0 bases, 10 bases remained unmatched. This CDR3 has 18 residues. Germline-derived CDR1 and CDR2 are MNHEY and SVGEGT. The CDR3 region is CASSYVRDSEHSNQPQHF. CDR3 bases: TGTGCCAGCAGTTACGTTAGGGACAGTGAGCATAGCAATCAGCCCCAGCATTTT.

This chain uses TRBV29-1 with TRBJ1-1, with 8 nucleotides matching TRBD1. J lost 0 bases, V lost 7 bases, and 7 bases had no gene match. The length of the CDR3 is 14 residues. Germline CDR1 is SQVTM and CDR2 is ANQGSEA. CDR3 in DNA: TGCAGCGCCCGACAGGGGAACATGAACACTGAAGCTTTCTTT. Translated: CSARQGNMNTEAFF.

The sample holds a few counts of this clone. The chain is built from TRBV7-9 and TRBJ1-1; D not certain. From germline, CDR1 is SEHNR and CDR2 FQNEAQ (reference sequence). Trimming took 1 base from V and 1 from J, leaving 4 bases between them. The CDR3 has 13 residues. CDR3 sequence reads: CASSLVQNTEAFF. Written as DNA, the CDR3 is TGTGCCAGCAGCTTAGTACAGAACACTGAAGCTTTCTTT.

This clone appeared a single time. The chain recombines TRBV5-4 with TRBJ2-5; the match to TRBD1 covers 7 bases. CDR3 size: 14 residues. Per germline, CDR1 SGHNT and CDR2 YYREEE (reference sequence). Losses at the gene ends were 4 bases for V and 5 bases for J; bases not matched to a gene: 8. DNA for the CDR3: TGTGCCAGCAGCAGACAGGGAGCGAGGGAGACCCAGTACTTC. This encodes CASSRQGARETQYF.

The gene calls are TRBV2 and TRBJ1-1; 9 nucleotides agree with TRBD1. The ends lost 8 bases at V and 3 bases at J; junction bases unmatched: 1. The CDR3 loop spans 12 amino acids. Per the germline V gene, CDR1 is SNHLY and CDR2 is FYNNEI. The CDR3 loop reads CASRDRDTEAFF. The DNA of the CDR3 is TGTGCCAGCCGGGACAGGGACACTGAAGCTTTCTTT.

The chain couples TRBV12-3 or TRBV12-4 to TRBJ2-1, with 7 bases fitting TRBD1. The V gene end was trimmed by 6 bases and the J gene end by 9 bases; junction bases not matched to a gene: 8. The CDR3 runs 13 residues. The CDR3 nucleotides are TGTGCCAGCAGCATCGACAGGGTCAGTGAGCAGTTCTTC. It yields the protein CASSIDRVSEQFF.

The J gene is TRBJ2-7, the V gene TRBV29-1; weak D call: TRBD1 (5 bases). The CDR3 spans 12 residues. The V gene lost 6 bases and the J gene lost 7 bases, with 16 bases spanning the gap. Germline CDR1 is SQVTM and CDR2 is ANQGSEA. DNA for the CDR3: TGCAGCGTCGGACAATCCAAGGGGGAGCAGTACTTC. The encoded protein is CSVGQSKGEQYF.

This chain connects TRBV5-6 to TRBJ1-1; D remains unclear. Trimming removed 3 bases at V and 4 bases at J, with 4 bases between. This CDR3 comprises 11 residues. Germline V gene lookup returns CDR1 SGHDT and CDR2 YYEEEE. The CDR3 nucleotides read TGTGCCAGCAGCTGGGCCACTGAAGCTTTCTTT. Its translation is CASSWATEAFF.

As DNA, the CDR3 is TGTGCCAGCAGTTACTTTCAGGGCCTGAACACTGAAGCTTTCTTT. Its translation: CASSYFQGLNTEAFF. The chain carries TRBV6-5 and TRBJ1-1, with D possibly being TRBD1 (5 bases). V shed 1 base and J shed 0 bases, with 9 bases lying between them. The germline V gene has CDR1 MNHEY and CDR2 SVGAGI. The CDR3 has 15 residues.

The rearrangement links TRBV4-2 to TRBJ2-3; 7 nucleotides match TRBD2. CDR1 and CDR2 (germline): LGHNA, YNFKEQ. The CDR3 loop spans 16 amino acids. The J segment lost 4 bases and the V segment lost 5 bases, leaving 12 bases of the junction unmatched. CDR3: CASSTVPGGGADTQYF. Written as DNA, the CDR3 is TGTGCCAGCAGCACGGTTCCGGGCGGGGGTGCAGATACGCAGTATTTT.

This chain joins TRBV14 and TRBJ1-4; no clear D gene. V lost 4 bases and J 5 bases, leaving 17 bases between the germline ends. The CDR3 is 16 residues long. CDR1 is SGHDN and CDR2 is FVKESK in the germline V gene. CDR3 DNA: TGTGCCAGCAGCCGGTCGGAGGCAGGCCGAAATGAAAAACTGTTTTTT. This translates into CASSRSEAGRNEKLFF.

The gene calls are TRBV4-3 and TRBJ1-1; D not certain. Looked up from germline, CDR1 is LGHNA and CDR2 is YSLEER. The V end lost 0 bases, the J end lost 6 bases, and 17 bases lay between the germline ends. CDR3 length equals 16 residues. The CDR3 is CASSQEWSAGSAEAFF. DNA of the CDR3: TGCGCCAGCAGCCAAGAATGGTCTGCGGGTTCCGCTGAAGCTTTCTTT.

This clone showed up just once. This sequence joins TRBV18 and TRBJ2-5; 8 nucleotides match TRBD2. This CDR3 is built from 14 residues. The trim removed 4 bases at V and 2 bases at J, leaving 3 bases unmatched. Germline CDR1 KGHSH, CDR2 LQKENI. The CDR3 here is CASSLSGTQETQYF. Here the CDR3 DNA reads TGTGCCAGCTCACTTAGCGGGACACAAGAGACCCAGTACTTC.

The chain couples TRBV9 to TRBJ2-5, with 8 bases that match TRBD2. Per the germline V gene, CDR1 is SGDLS and CDR2 is YYNGEE. The CDR3 length is 16 residues. With V trimmed by 1 base and J by 1 base, 6 bases remained unmatched. The CDR3 region is CASSVWLAGTQETQYF. The CDR3 nucleotides are TGTGCCAGCAGCGTATGGTTAGCGGGGACCCAAGAGACCCAGTACTTC.

The V gene is TRBV5-1, the J gene TRBJ1-3; D uncertain. Trimming stripped 0 bases from V and 1 base from J, with 8 bases between. Germline V gene data show CDR1 as SGHRS and CDR2 as YFSETQ. CDR3 length: 15 residues. In DNA, the CDR3 is TGCGCCAGCAGCTTGGAGGAAGGGTCTGGAAACACCATATATTTT. Residues: CASSLEEGSGNTIYF.

The chain employs TRBV28 and TRBJ2-3, with D maybe TRBD1 (5 bases). There are 15 residues in the CDR3. V was pared by 4 bases and J by 2 bases, with 13 bases between. Germline CDR1 reads MDHEN; CDR2 reads SYDVKM. The CDR3 loop is CASSSLQGFTDTQYF. The CDR3 DNA follows: TGTGCCAGCAGTTCCCTGCAGGGTTTCACAGATACGCAGTATTTT.

The chain uses TRBV6-5 and TRBJ2-7, with D possibly matching TRBD1 (5 bases). With 6 bases removed from V and 5 bases from J, the gap between germline ends came to 8 bases. The CDR3 is 11 amino acids. CDR1 and CDR2 (germline): MNHEY, SVGAGI. CDR3 in amino acids: CASSRVHEQYF. CDR3 nucleotides: TGTGCCAGCAGCAGGGTCCACGAGCAGTACTTC.

The rearrangement uses TRBV3-1 (or the pseudogene TRBV3-2) and TRBJ1-2; D gene unclear. The CDR3 has 17 amino acids. V dropped 5 bases and J dropped 2 bases, with 21 bases sitting between them. Germline assignment: CDR1 LGHDT and CDR2 YNNKEL (reference sequence). CDR3 nucleotides: TGTGCCAGCAGCAGAAGGACGGTGTCCACGTCAAACTATGGCTACACCTTC. Its protein is CASSRRTVSTSNYGYTF.

This clone has a single count. V usage is TRBV30 and J usage is TRBJ1-1; D ambiguous. CDR1 and CDR2 from the germline V gene are GTSNPN and SVGIG (reference sequence). The CDR3 runs to 15 residues. The ends were cut back, 0 bases at V and 6 bases at J, with 17 bases in the middle. CDR3 sequence reads: CAWSVLESRRAEAFF. CDR3 DNA sequence: TGTGCCTGGAGTGTACTAGAATCCCGAAGAGCTGAAGCTTTCTTT.

The J gene is TRBJ2-5, the V gene TRBV6-5, with D perhaps TRBD2 (6 bases). The CDR3 length is 14 residues. Between the trimmed V and J ends, which lost 4 bases and 5 bases, there was a span of 14 bases. From germline, CDR1 is MNHEY and CDR2 SVGAGI. Here the CDR3 reads CASSWAGPKETQYF. The CDR3 DNA reads as TGTGCCAGCAGTTGGGCGGGGCCGAAGGAGACCCAGTACTTC.

The chain combines TRBV28 with TRBJ2-5; 11 bases map to TRBD2. This CDR3 is 16 amino acids long. The germline gives CDR1 MDHEN, CDR2 SYDVKM. After removal of 3 bases from V and 2 bases from J, the junction contained 5 bases not matched to a gene. The CDR3 region is CASSFTGLAEQETQYF. As DNA, the CDR3 is TGTGCCAGCAGTTTCACGGGACTAGCGGAACAAGAGACCCAGTACTTC.

The CDR3 region is CASSLGDGPNEKLFF. Written as DNA, the CDR3 is TGCGCCAGCAGCTTGGGGGACGGACCTAATGAAAAACTGTTTTTT. The rearrangement uses TRBV5-1 and TRBJ1-4, with D perhaps matching TRBD1 (5 bases). The length of the CDR3 is 15 residues. Trimming pared 0 bases from V and 3 bases from J, leaving 9 bases between. CDR1 SGHRS and CDR2 YFSETQ come from the germline V gene.

The chain is built from TRBV12-5 and TRBJ2-5, with D unclear. V shed 7 bases and J shed 0 bases, with 6 bases lying between them. Germline V CDR1 and CDR2: LGHNT, FRNRAP. The CDR3 consists of 12 residues. The CDR3 DNA follows: TGTGCTAGTGCCCGGAACCAAGAGACCCAGTACTTC. This encodes CASARNQETQYF.

CDR3 sequence (DNA): TGTGCCAGCAGCTTATCAGGGGTGGGTGAAAAACTGTTTTTT. It codes for CASSLSGVGEKLFF. This chain uses TRBV7-2 with TRBJ1-4, with D possibly being TRBD1 (6 bases). The V gene's germline CDR1 is SGHTA and CDR2 FQGNSA. The CDR3 has 14 residues. Trimming shortened V by 2 bases and J by 7 bases, and 11 bases separated the two germline ends.

The gene calls are TRBV25-1 and TRBJ2-2; D possibly matches TRBD1 or TRBD2 (6 bases each). This CDR3 comprises 15 residues. Trimming took off 8 bases at V and 4 bases at J, with 17 bases between the two ends. CDR1 is MGHDK, CDR2 SYGVNS, per germline. CDR3 residues: CASVGGRDGTGELFF. The DNA of the CDR3 is TGTGCCAGCGTCGGGGGCCGCGACGGCACCGGGGAGCTGTTTTTT.

This chain uses TRBV28 with TRBJ1-1; TRBD1 matches at 7 bases. The CDR3 has 13 amino acids. V lost 4 bases and J lost 6; bases outside the gene matches: 5. CDR1 is MDHEN, CDR2 SYDVKM, per germline. CDR3 region: CASSSHRGPEAFF. The CDR3 nucleotides read TGTGCCAGCAGTTCTCACAGGGGTCCTGAAGCTTTCTTT.

The CDR3 spells CASSGGFEQYF. DNA for the CDR3: TGTGCCAGTAGTGGAGGGTTCGAGCAGTACTTC. The J gene is TRBJ2-7, the V gene TRBV19; D is perhaps TRBD2 (6 bases). Trimming removed 5 bases at V and 6 bases at J, with 8 bases between. Germline V gene lookup returns CDR1 LNHDA and CDR2 SQIVND (reference sequence). This CDR3 region has 11 residues.

The chain recombines TRBV7-8 with TRBJ2-6; 7 bases line up with TRBD1. V dropped 1 base and J dropped 0; count of bases not matched to a gene: 9. This CDR3 has 19 residues. Germline V gene data show CDR1 as SGHVS and CDR2 as FQNEAQ. The CDR3 sequence is CASSLVFSPGGSGANVLTF. CDR3 sequence (DNA): TGTGCCAGCAGCTTAGTCTTTTCCCCAGGGGGCTCTGGGGCCAACGTCCTGACTTTC. Full variable domain (missing parts from reference TRBV7-8 and TRBJ2-6): GAGVSQSPRYKVAKRGQDVALRCDPISGHVSLFWYQQALGQGPEFLTYFQNEAQLDKSGLPSDRFFAERPEGSVSTLKIQRTQQEDSAVYLCASSLVFSPGGSGANVLTFGAGSRLTVL.

This chain links TRBV11-1 with TRBJ1-2; unclear D gene. V was shortened by 3 bases and J by 1 base, with 12 bases between the two germline ends. CDR1 and CDR2 (germline): SGHAT, FQDESV (reference sequence). This CDR3 comprises 15 residues. The CDR3 DNA is TGTGCCAGCAGCTTCACACCGTCCGGTAACTATGGCTACACCTTC. Translating it yields CASSFTPSGNYGYTF.

The rearrangement uses TRBV30 and TRBJ1-6, with a tentative D call TRBD1 (5 bases). Germline assignment: CDR1 GTSNPN and CDR2 SVGIG (reference sequence). The CDR3 consists of 17 residues. V dropped 0 bases and J dropped 10 bases, with 22 bases sitting between them. The CDR3 spells CAWSVRKGGTQGSPLHF. CDR3 nucleotide sequence: TGTGCCTGGAGTGTACGGAAAGGTGGGACTCAAGGGTCACCCCTCCACTTT.